This T cell receptor beta chain was retrieved from a study of cytomegalovirus exposure and HLA in healthy donors. Study findings and constraints: Cytomegalovirus association was assigned to about 150 TCR beta chains. For most TCR beta V segments, an earlier analysis put the productive rate at about 87% or about 30% of the time.

Concerning this clone: Its antigen is not identified.

Use of 60 Vbeta and 13 Jbeta primers characterized the PCR. TCRdb keeps only in-frame clones here, not all; method: immunoSEQ multiplex PCR. The top ten hold approximately 2.9% of the sample, which has more than 80,000 clones, approximately 70% seen once. Trimming took 0 bases from V and 4 from J, leaving 15 bases between them. CDR1 is SGHVS and CDR2 is FNYEAQ in the germline V gene. The CDR3 runs 16 residues. The chain carries TRBV7-6 and TRBJ2-5, with a tentative D call TRBD1 (6 bases). The clonotype was recovered from a man aged 45-60 years in good health and CMV-seronegative. Sequencing was performed on PBMCs. CDR3 sequence reads: CASSLAHTGNGETQYF. The DNA for the CDR3 is TGTGCCAGCAGCTTAGCCCATACAGGGAACGGAGAGACCCAGTACTTC.